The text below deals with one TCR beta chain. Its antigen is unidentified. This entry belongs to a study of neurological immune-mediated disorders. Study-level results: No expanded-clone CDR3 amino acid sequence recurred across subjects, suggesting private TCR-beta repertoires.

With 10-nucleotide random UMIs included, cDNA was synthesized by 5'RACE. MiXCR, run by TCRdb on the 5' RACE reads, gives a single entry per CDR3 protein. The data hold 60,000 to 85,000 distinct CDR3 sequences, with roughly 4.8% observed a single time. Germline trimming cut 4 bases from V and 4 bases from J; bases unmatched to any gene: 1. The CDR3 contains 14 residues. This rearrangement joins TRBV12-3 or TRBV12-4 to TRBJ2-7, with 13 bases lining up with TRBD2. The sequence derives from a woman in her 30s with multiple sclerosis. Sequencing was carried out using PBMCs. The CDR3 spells CASSWTSGRYEQYF. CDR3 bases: TGTGCCAGCAGTTGGACTAGCGGGAGATACGAGCAGTACTTC.